This T cell receptor (beta chain) emerged from a study of blood T cell repertoires in COVID-19. The wider study: The United States, Italy and Spain supplied acute and convalescent COVID-19 samples. Sources were T cells, B-cell-depleted T cells, or PBMCs; the material itself was cDNA or gDNA.

Generated by immunoSEQ multiplex PCR, the TCRdb table keeps only in-frame clones and is missing some. The top ten hold 4.6% of the sample, which has roughly 120,000 clones, 85% to 90% seen once. CDR3 length: 15 residues. Germline V gives CDR1 MNHNY, CDR2 SVGAGI (reference sequence). Trimming shortened V by 0 bases and J by 5 bases, and 13 bases separated the two germline ends. This receptor was identified in a woman aged 50 to 65 with acute or convalescent COVID-19. The sequencing sample was made of peripheral blood. V usage is TRBV6-6 and J usage is TRBJ1-1, with no clear D. CDR3 region: CASSYSGSRRTEAFF. The DNA of the CDR3 is TGTGCCAGCAGTTACTCGGGGAGCAGGCGAACTGAAGCTTTCTTT.